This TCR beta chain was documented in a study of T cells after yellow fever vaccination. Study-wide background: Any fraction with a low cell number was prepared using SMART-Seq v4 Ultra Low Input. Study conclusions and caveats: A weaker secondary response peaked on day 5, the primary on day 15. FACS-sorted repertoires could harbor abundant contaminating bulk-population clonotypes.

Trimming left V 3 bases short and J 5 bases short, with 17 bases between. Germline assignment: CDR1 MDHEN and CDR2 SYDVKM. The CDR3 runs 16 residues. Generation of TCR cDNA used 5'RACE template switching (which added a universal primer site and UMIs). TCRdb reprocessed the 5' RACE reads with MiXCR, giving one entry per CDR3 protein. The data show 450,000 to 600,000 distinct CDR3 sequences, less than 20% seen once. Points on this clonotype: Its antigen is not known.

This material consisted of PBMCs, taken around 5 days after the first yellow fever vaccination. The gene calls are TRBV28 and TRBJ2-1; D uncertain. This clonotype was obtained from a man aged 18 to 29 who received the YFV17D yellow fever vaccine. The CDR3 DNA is TGTGCCAGCAGTTTGGATTGGCCCCGACGCGACAATGAGCAGTTCTTC. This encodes CASSLDWPRRDNEQFF.